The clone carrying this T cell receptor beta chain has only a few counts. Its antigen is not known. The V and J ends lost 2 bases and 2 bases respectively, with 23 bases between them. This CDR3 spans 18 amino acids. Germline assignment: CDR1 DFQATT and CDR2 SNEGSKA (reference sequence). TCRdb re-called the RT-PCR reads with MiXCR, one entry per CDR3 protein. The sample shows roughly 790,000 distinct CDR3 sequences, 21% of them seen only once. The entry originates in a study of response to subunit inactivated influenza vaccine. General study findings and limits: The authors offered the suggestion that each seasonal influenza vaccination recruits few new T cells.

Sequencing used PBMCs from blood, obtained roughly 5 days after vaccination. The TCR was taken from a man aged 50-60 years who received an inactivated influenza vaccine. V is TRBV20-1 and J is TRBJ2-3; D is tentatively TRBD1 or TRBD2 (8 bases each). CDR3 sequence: CSARHDRGLGDITDTQYF. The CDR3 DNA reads TGCAGTGCTAGACACGACAGGGGACTAGGCGATATCACAGATACGCAGTATTTT.